This entry features one T cell receptor beta chain sequence. Its specificity is unknown. Germline-derived CDR1 and CDR2 are SGHRS and YFSETQ. Trimming left V 3 bases short and J 8 bases short, with 14 bases between. The CDR3 loop spans 13 amino acids. This sample was included in a study of T cell responses to AZD1222 COVID-19 vaccine. This table comes from immunoSEQ multiplex PCR, and its TCRdb copy is limited to in-frame clones, with some not included. The data contain some 130,000 clones, around 86% of them singletons. Study conclusions and caveats: Unmutated regions of variants are reportedly targeted by nearly half of spike-specific TCRs. Spike regions recognized by vaccine-associated CD4 TCRs spanned the protein, led by 160-218 and 743-854. Vaccination with two AZD1222 doses was followed by a rise in Spike-specific TCR breadth and depth. Only 5 or 6 people who got AZD1222 tested seropositive at baseline.

This specimen was peripheral blood, taken on day 0 of AZD1222 vaccination. The receptor was derived from an adult in good health. J is TRBJ1-1 and V is TRBV5-1; the D gene is possibly TRBD1 (6 bases). The CDR3 region is CASSSGVNSEAFF. In DNA, the CDR3 is TGCGCCAGCAGCTCAGGGGTTAATTCAGAAGCTTTCTTT.